The 13 T cell receptor beta chains in this list originate from one sample, sequenced in a study of blood T cell repertoires in COVID-19. Repertoires were generated with immunoSEQ multiplex PCR, while TCRdb's copy carries only in-frame clones and drops some. The data show around 300,000 clones, with around 90% seen just once and 0.85% to 0.95% held by the top ten. The sequencing input was peripheral blood. These receptors all come from a middle-aged woman who had recovered from COVID-19.

The chain recombines TRBV30 with TRBJ2-1; 11 bases align to TRBD2. The CDR3 has 16 residues. Germline lookup yields CDR1 GTSNPN and CDR2 SVGIG (reference sequence). J was trimmed by 4 bases and V by 1 base; bases with no gene match: 6. In DNA, the CDR3 is TGTGCCTGGAGTGATAGACTAGCGGGGATTTACAATGAGCAGTTCTTC. It yields the protein CAWSDRLAGIYNEQFF.

The chain has TRBV5-1 and TRBJ2-1; perhaps TRBD2 as D (5 bases). Per germline, CDR1 SGHRS and CDR2 YFSETQ. V dropped 2 bases and J dropped 2 bases, with 11 bases sitting between them. The CDR3 runs 15 residues. The CDR3 spells CASSLMTIAYNEQFF. CDR3 nucleotide sequence: TGCGCCAGCAGCTTAATGACTATCGCCTACAATGAGCAGTTCTTC. The whole variable domain, filled in from reference TRBV5-1 and TRBJ2-1, reads KAGVTQTPRYLIKTRGQQVTLSCSPISGHRSVSWYQQTPGQGLQFLFEYFSETQRNKGNFPGRFSGRQFSNSRSEMNVSTLELGDSALYLCASSLMTIAYNEQFFGPGTRLTVL.

This chain joins TRBV4-1 and TRBJ2-7; 7 bases match TRBD1. Germline values: CDR1 MGHRA, CDR2 YSYEKL. CDR3 length: 16 amino acids. Germline trimming cut 0 bases from V and 3 bases from J; bases unmatched to any gene: 8. This chain's CDR3 is CASSQDPDRAFYEQYF. DNA of the CDR3: TGCGCCAGCAGCCAAGACCCCGACAGGGCCTTCTACGAGCAGTACTTC.

This chain connects TRBV2 to TRBJ2-1, with TRBD2 matching 12 bases. The CDR3 sequence is 16 residues long. V lost 4 bases, J lost 3 bases, and 4 bases stayed unmatched. Germline CDR1 and CDR2: SNHLY and FYNNEI. CDR3 nucleotide sequence: TGTGCCAGCAGTGGACTAGCGGGAGACCGCTACAATGAGCAGTTCTTC. Translated: CASSGLAGDRYNEQFF.

The chain links TRBV6-6 to TRBJ1-4; 7 nucleotides agree with TRBD1. The CDR3 runs 16 residues. Looked up from germline, CDR1 is MNHNY and CDR2 is SVGAGI (reference sequence). The ends lost 6 bases at V and 4 bases at J; junction bases unmatched: 11. The CDR3 nucleotides are TGTGCCAGCAGAACCAACCGGGACAGCAATAATGAAAAACTGTTTTTT. It specifies CASRTNRDSNNEKLFF.

The chain has TRBV5-1 and TRBJ2-3, with 11 bases identical to TRBD2. This CDR3 has 16 residues. Germline values: CDR1 SGHRS, CDR2 YFSETQ. J gave up 5 bases and V 4 bases, and 9 bases lay outside the gene matches. CDR3 protein: CASSPATSGILDTQYF. CDR3 sequence (DNA): TGCGCCAGCAGCCCGGCGACTAGCGGGATTTTAGATACGCAGTATTTT.

This clone was picked up a small number of times. V gene TRBV19 combines with J gene TRBJ1-5, with 11 bases fitting TRBD1. Germline-derived CDR1 and CDR2 are LNHDA and SQIVND (reference sequence). J lost 6 bases, V lost 4 bases, and 8 bases had no gene match. The CDR3 covers 16 residues. CDR3: CASSTLGQGGGQPQHF. The CDR3 nucleotides are TGTGCCAGTAGTACCTTGGGACAGGGGGGTGGTCAGCCCCAGCATTTT.

The chain employs TRBV11-1 and TRBJ1-6; maybe TRBD1 (5 bases). Trimming left V 5 bases short and J 6 bases short, with 14 bases between. CDR3 length equals 15 residues. Germline V CDR1 and CDR2: SGHAT, FQDESV (reference sequence). CDR3 residues: CASSEHQGGNSPLHF. DNA for the CDR3: TGTGCCAGCAGCGAACACCAGGGTGGTAATTCACCCCTCCACTTT. The full variable domain, rest sourced from reference TRBV11-1 and TRBJ1-6, is EAEVAQSPRYKITEKSQAVAFWCDPISGHATLYWYRQILGQGPELLVQFQDESVVDDSQLPKDRFSAERLKGVDSTLKIQPAELGDSAMYLCASSEHQGGNSPLHFGNGTRLTVT.

The chain couples TRBV6-6 to TRBJ1-5; TRBD1 aligns across 8 bases. With V trimmed by 0 bases and J by 2 bases, 3 bases remained unmatched. Per the germline V gene, CDR1 is MNHNY and CDR2 is SVGAGI (reference sequence). The CDR3 extends over 16 amino acids. The CDR3 DNA follows: TGTGCCAGCAGTTACTCGACAGGGGTCGGCAATCAGCCCCAGCATTTT. Its protein is CASSYSTGVGNQPQHF.

This chain uses TRBV4-1 with TRBJ2-7; 11 nucleotides match TRBD2. V lost 4 bases, J lost 2 bases, and 4 bases stayed unmatched. CDR3 length equals 15 residues. Germline CDR1 is MGHRA and CDR2 is YSYEKL. CDR3 sequence reads: CASSRLAGGPYEQYF. The CDR3 DNA reads TGCGCCAGCAGCCGATTAGCGGGAGGGCCCTACGAGCAGTACTTC.

The gene calls are TRBV27 and TRBJ1-6, with 8 bases aligning to TRBD1. Trimming cost V 3 bases and J 5 bases; bases outside gene matches: 18. Germline CDR1 reads MNHEY; CDR2 reads SMNVEV (reference sequence). The CDR3 loop spans 20 amino acids. In DNA, the CDR3 is TGTGCCAGCAGTTTTCCCCCGGACAGGGTCGTTATTGCCGATAATTCACCCCTCCACTTT. This encodes CASSFPPDRVVIADNSPLHF.

The chain is built from TRBV2 and TRBJ2-7; possibly TRBD2 for D (6 bases). The CDR3 runs 14 residues. The germline V and J ends were trimmed by 7 bases and 4 bases, with 17 bases remaining between them. Germline loops: CDR1 SNHLY, CDR2 FYNNEI. CDR3 sequence reads: CASIYLLGGYEQYF. CDR3 bases: TGTGCCAGCATATATCTCCTGGGGGGATACGAGCAGTACTTC. Looking up the rest from reference TRBV2 and TRBJ2-7 gives the full variable domain: EPEVTQTPSHQVTQMGQEVILRCVPISNHLYFYWYRQILGQKVEFLVSFYNNEISEKSEIFDDQFSVERPDGSNFTLKIRSTKLEDSAMYFCASIYLLGGYEQYFGPGTRLTVT.

The chain carries TRBV28 and TRBJ2-3, with 13 bases aligning to TRBD2. Germline lookup yields CDR1 MDHEN and CDR2 SYDVKM. The ends lost 4 bases at V and 3 bases at J; junction bases unmatched: 4. This CDR3 has 16 amino acids. CDR3 nucleotides: TGTGCCAGCAGTTCGGGACTAGCGGGAAAAACAGATACGCAGTATTTT. Amino acid sequence: CASSSGLAGKTDTQYF.